The entry that follows covers one T cell receptor (beta chain) sequence. This sample was taken from a study of identical twins. Only healthy Caucasians were enrolled as donors. Germline V gene data show CDR1 as SGHTA and CDR2 as FQGNSA. The CDR3 totals 15 residues. J was trimmed by 4 bases and V by 3 bases; bases with no gene match: 5. MiXCR, run by TCRdb on the 5' RACE reads, gives a single entry per CDR3 protein. The table shows 430,000 or so distinct CDR3 sequences, with 20% to 25% occurring only once. This sample also belongs to another study, concerning T cells expressing NK-cell markers.

The sequence was collected from a woman younger than 35 in good health. Sequencing used CD4+ T cells sorted from blood. The genes are TRBV7-2 and TRBJ2-4, with 8 bases that match TRBD2. This CDR3 is CASSLTSSGKNIQYF. CDR3 DNA sequence: TGTGCCAGCAGCTTGACCTCTAGCGGGAAAAACATTCAGTACTTC.